This T cell receptor beta chain derives from a study of regulatory T cells in long-lasting Graves disease. Overall study results and limits: Thyroid tissue went unstudied; only peripheral blood was examined.

The CDR3 runs to 14 residues. CDR1 and CDR2 from the germline V gene are MNHEY and SVGAGI. Trimming took off 2 bases at V and 2 bases at J, with 7 bases between the two ends. Time point given: newly diagnosed GD, antithyroid drugs for less than 3 months. The authors made the TCR library using RNA they extracted from PBMCs. One endocrinology department in Xi'an, China, was where patients came from. On this clonotype itself: Its antigen is unidentified.

TCR beta libraries were built with iRepertoire HTBI primers and Arm-PCR of CDR3 regions. Original data processing: Identified segments across samples numbered 55 to 70 TRBV and approximately 15 TRBJ. One entry per CDR3 protein results from TCRdb running MiXCR on the multiplex PCR reads. In this record, the V and J calls reflect TCRdb's handling and not the investigators' own analysis. The sample records 620,000 or so distinct CDR3 sequences, about 15% being singletons. These data were likewise used in another study, on T cells in Graves' hyperthyroidism and ophthalmopathy. That source reports: Most clonotypes expanded in thyroid above 0.001 were likewise present in blood.

The gene calls are TRBV6-5 and TRBJ1-3, with unresolved D. This material consisted of peripheral blood mononuclear cells (PBMCs), taken at new diagnosis, from a patient treated with antithyroid drugs. The TCR originated in a woman in her twenties or thirties with Graves disease. CDR3: CASSYGQPGNTIYF. In nucleotides, the CDR3 is TGTGCCAGCAGTTACGGGCAGCCTGGAAACACCATATATTTT.